Shown below are 10 T cell receptor beta chains from a single sample sequenced in a study of blood T cell repertoires in COVID-19. Sequencing used immunoSEQ multiplex PCR; TCRdb keeps in-frame clones, though not all of them. The sample lists 150,000 to 180,000 clones, around 83% occurring once. The sample was peripheral blood. The source of these receptors is a woman aged 60-70 years with COVID-19, enrolled during active disease.

The V and J genes are TRBV5-4 and TRBJ2-7; TRBD2 aligns across 10 bases. Trimming cost V 4 bases and J 6 bases; bases outside gene matches: 1. The CDR3 has 12 amino acids. Germline CDR1 is SGHNT and CDR2 is YYREEE (reference sequence). The CDR3 DNA is TGTGCCAGCAGCCTAGCGGGGGCCGAGCAGTACGTC. It codes for CASSLAGAEQYV.

This clone was found a few times. This chain connects TRBV3-1 (or the pseudogene TRBV3-2) to TRBJ2-7; D not resolved. The CDR3 totals 15 residues. Between the trimmed V and J ends, which lost 0 bases and 0 bases, there was a span of 9 bases. Germline V gene lookup returns CDR1 LGHDT and CDR2 YNNKEL (reference sequence). Written as DNA, the CDR3 is TGTGCCAGCAGCCAAGAGGGTCTAGGCTCCTACGAGCAGTACTTC. This codes for CASSQEGLGSYEQYF.

The V gene is TRBV19, the J gene TRBJ2-5; possible D gene TRBD2, 5 bases. Trimming took 3 bases from V and 5 from J, leaving 13 bases between them. CDR1 LNHDA and CDR2 SQIVND come from the germline V gene (reference sequence). The CDR3 runs to 14 residues. The CDR3 protein is CASSIGRARETQYF. The DNA for the CDR3 is TGTGCCAGTAGTATTGGGAGAGCCCGGGAGACCCAGTACTTC.

The genes are TRBV5-1 and TRBJ2-5; 8 bases are shared with TRBD1. CDR1 and CDR2 from the germline V gene are SGHRS and YFSETQ. The CDR3 has 14 residues. The J segment lost 5 bases and the V segment lost 2 bases, leaving 5 bases of the junction unmatched. Written as DNA, the CDR3 is TGCGCCAGCAGCTTAGGAACAGGGGGGGAGACCCAGTACTTC. Its translation: CASSLGTGGETQYF.

This sequence joins TRBV20-1 and TRBJ1-2; D uncertain. Germline V gene data show CDR1 as DFQATT and CDR2 as SNEGSKA (reference sequence). This CDR3 comprises 13 residues. Deletions cut 3 bases from V and 4 bases from J, with 12 bases between. The CDR3 sequence is CSASLPVSYGYTF. CDR3 bases: TGCAGTGCTAGTCTTCCAGTCTCCTATGGCTACACCTTC.

This sequence joins TRBV18 and TRBJ2-7, with D possibly being TRBD2 (8 bases). V was pared by 3 bases and J by 4 bases, with 22 bases between. The CDR3 contains 17 residues. Germline V CDR1 and CDR2: KGHSH, LQKENI. In DNA, the CDR3 is TGTGCCAGCTCACCGCTTAAGGGGGCGGGAGGTACTTACGAGCAGTACTTC. As protein: CASSPLKGAGGTYEQYF.

The rearrangement links TRBV7-9 to TRBJ2-1; D might be TRBD2 (6 bases). Trimming removed 1 base from V and 6 bases from J, with 13 bases in between. Germline V gene data show CDR1 as SEHNR and CDR2 as FQNEAQ (reference sequence). This CDR3 spans 15 amino acids. CDR3 region: CASSLGAGWANEQFF. The CDR3 nucleotides read TGTGCCAGCAGCTTAGGCGCGGGGTGGGCCAATGAGCAGTTCTTC.

This clone was recorded once. The rearrangement joins TRBV14 to TRBJ2-7; 8 nucleotides align to TRBD1. J gave up 4 bases and V 2 bases, and 4 bases lay outside the gene matches. The CDR3 has 14 residues. CDR1 and CDR2 (germline): SGHDN, FVKESK. The CDR3 DNA reads TGTGCCAGCAGCCAAAACAGGGGGTTTTACGAGCAGTACTTC. This sequence encodes CASSQNRGFYEQYF.

The V and J genes are TRBV6-6 and TRBJ1-1; the match to TRBD1 covers 7 bases. The CDR3 runs 15 residues. Germline-derived CDR1 and CDR2 are MNHNY and SVGAGI (reference sequence). With 7 bases clipped from V and 1 base from J, the junction kept 9 bases outside the gene matches. CDR3 nucleotides: TGTGCCAGCATTTTAAACCCAGGGGGGAACACTGAAGCTTTCTTT. Residues: CASILNPGGNTEAFF.

This clone was detected only once. V is TRBV6-5 and J is TRBJ1-1; tentatively, D is TRBD1 (5 bases). The CDR3 runs 15 residues. The V gene lost 7 bases and the J gene lost 1 base, with 16 bases spanning the gap. Germline CDR1 and CDR2: MNHEY and SVGAGI. The CDR3 bases are TGTGCCAGCAAGGAGGTGGGGGGTTCGAACACTGAAGCTTTCTTT. Its translation: CASKEVGGSNTEAFF.